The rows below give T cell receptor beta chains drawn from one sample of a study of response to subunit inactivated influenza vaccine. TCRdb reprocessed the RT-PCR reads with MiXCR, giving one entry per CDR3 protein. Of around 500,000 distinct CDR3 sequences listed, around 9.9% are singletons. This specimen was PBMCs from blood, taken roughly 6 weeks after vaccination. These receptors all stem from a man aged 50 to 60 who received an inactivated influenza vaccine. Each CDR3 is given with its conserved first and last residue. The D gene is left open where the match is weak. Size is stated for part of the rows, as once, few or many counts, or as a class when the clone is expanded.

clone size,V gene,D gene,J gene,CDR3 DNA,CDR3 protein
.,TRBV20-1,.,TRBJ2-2,TGCAGTGCTTCGGGACCGTTCGCGAACACCGGGGAGCTGTTTTTT,CSASGPFANTGELFF
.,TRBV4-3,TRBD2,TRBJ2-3,TGCGCCAGCAGCCAAGGTAGCGGGGTTTCAGATACGCAGTATTTT,CASSQGSGVSDTQYF
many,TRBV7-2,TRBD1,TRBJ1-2,TGTGCCAGCAGCGCGACAGGGGGTGGGAACTATGGCTACACCTTC,CASSATGGGNYGYTF
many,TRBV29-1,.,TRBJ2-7,TGCAGCGTTGAAGACGGTTCCTACGAGCAGTACTTC,CSVEDGSYEQYF
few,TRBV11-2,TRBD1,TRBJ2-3,TGTGCCAGCACCGGATGGGGGACAGGGGTCGATACGCAGTATTTT,CASTGWGTGVDTQYF
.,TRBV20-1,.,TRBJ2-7,TGCAGTGCCCCTCGGGTCTACGAGCAGTACTTC,CSAPRVYEQYF
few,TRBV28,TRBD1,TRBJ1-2,TGTGCCAGCAGTATCGGCCAGGGGGGTACGAAAGGCTACACCTTC,CASSIGQGGTKGYTF
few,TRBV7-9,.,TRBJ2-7,TGTGCCAGCAGCTTCTCAGGGGAGAACGAGCAGTACTTC,CASSFSGENEQYF
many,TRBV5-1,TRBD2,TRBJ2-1,TGCGCCAGCAGCACAGGACTAGCGGCAGACAATGAGCAGTTCTTC,CASSTGLAADNEQFF
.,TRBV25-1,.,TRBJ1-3,TGTGCCAGCAGTGAATTACATACAGGGACTGGAAACACCATATATTTT,CASSELHTGTGNTIYF
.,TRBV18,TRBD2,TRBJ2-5,TGTGCCAGCTCACGTAGCGGGAGCGGAGAGACCCAGTACTTC,CASSRSGSGETQYF
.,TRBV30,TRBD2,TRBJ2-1,TGTGCCTGGAGCGGTAGCGGGAGGGAGCAGTTCTTC,CAWSGSGREQFF
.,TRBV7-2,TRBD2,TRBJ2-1,TGTGCCAGCAGCTTAGCCGCTAGCGGGGGGCCTTACAATGAGCAGTTCTTC,CASSLAASGGPYNEQFF
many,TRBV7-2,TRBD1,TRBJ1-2,TGTGCCAGCAGACCGGGACAGGGGTATGGCTACACCTTC,CASRPGQGYGYTF
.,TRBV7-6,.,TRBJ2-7,TGTGCCAGCAGCCCCGGGCAGGGTCGCTCTTCCTACGAGCAGTACTTC,CASSPGQGRSSYEQYF
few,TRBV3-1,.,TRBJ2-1,TGTGCCAGCAGGTTATTGGGAGGCTCCTACAATGAGCAGTTCTTC,CASRLLGGSYNEQFF
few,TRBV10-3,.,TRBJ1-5,TGTGCCATCCAGGCGGGGGGCTCTCAGCCCCAGCATTTT,CAIQAGGSQPQHF
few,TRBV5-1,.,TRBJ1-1,TGCGCCAGCACCCCGTCTGTGGGGACGGCCACTGAAGCTTTCTTT,CASTPSVGTATEAFF
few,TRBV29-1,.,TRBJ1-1,TGCAGCGTTGCGGGGAAGGGGGACACTGAAGCTTTCTTT,CSVAGKGDTEAFF
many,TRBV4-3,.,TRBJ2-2,TGCGCCAGCAGCCAAGATTTGGGGTACGGGGAGCTGTTTTTT,CASSQDLGYGELFF
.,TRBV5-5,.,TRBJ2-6,TGTGCCAGCAGCGGGGGCAGGGCTGGGGCCAACGTCCTGACTTTC,CASSGGRAGANVLTF
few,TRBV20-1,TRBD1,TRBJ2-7,TGCAGTGTTAGGACAGGCTCCTACGAGCAGTACTTC,CSVRTGSYEQYF
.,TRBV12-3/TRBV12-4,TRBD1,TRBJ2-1,TGTGCCAGCAGCAAGAGGAGGGACAGGGTCGATGAGCAGTTCTTC,CASSKRRDRVDEQFF
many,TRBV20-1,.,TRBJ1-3,TGCAGTGCCTTAGCTCGGACAGTCGGAAACACCATATATTTT,CSALARTVGNTIYF
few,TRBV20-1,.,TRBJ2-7,TGCAGTGCTAGAGCTCCCTACGAGCAGTACTTC,CSARAPYEQYF
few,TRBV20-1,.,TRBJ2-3,TGCAGTGCTAGAGATCTAAGGGAGCCCCCAGATACGCAGTATTTT,CSARDLREPPDTQYF
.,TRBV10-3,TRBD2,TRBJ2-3,TGTGCCATCAGGCCGGGACTAGCGGGAGAGTCAGATACGCAGTATTTT,CAIRPGLAGESDTQYF
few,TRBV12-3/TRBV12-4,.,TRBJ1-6,TGTGCCAGCAGTTTTTTCGGGGGTAATTCACCCCTCCACTTT,CASSFFGGNSPLHF